These 12 T cell receptor beta chains share one sample of origin, sequenced in a study of blood T cell repertoires in COVID-19. Clones were sequenced by immunoSEQ multiplex PCR, and TCRdb holds only the in-frame ones, with some missing. The sample has 30,000 to 35,000 clones, around 82% seen once. Sequencing used peripheral blood. These receptors were taken from a man aged 50 or older with acute or convalescent COVID-19.

The V gene is TRBV10-2, the J gene TRBJ1-3; maybe TRBD1 (6 bases). The V end was cut by 9 bases, the J end by 1 base, with 13 bases between. The germline CDR1 and CDR2 sequences are WSHSY and SAAADI. The CDR3 consists of 14 residues. CDR3 nucleotides: TGCGCCAGTTCAGCTGACAGGTCTGGAAACACCATATATTTT. Its protein product is CASSADRSGNTIYF.

The chain is built from TRBV5-1 and TRBJ1-1; D perhaps matches TRBD1 (6 bases). Germline V gene data show CDR1 as SGHRS and CDR2 as YFSETQ. Trimming took off 4 bases at V and 1 base at J, with 14 bases between the two ends. CDR3 size: 15 residues. The CDR3 region has the DNA TGCGCCAGCAGCCTACTGACAGGAAGGAACACTGAAGCTTTCTTT. Translation: CASSLLTGRNTEAFF.

The chain carries TRBV4-1 and TRBJ2-3; 12 nucleotides agree with TRBD2. The CDR3 is 15 amino acids. CDR1 and CDR2 from the germline V gene are MGHRA and YSYEKL. Trimming removed 4 bases from V and 5 bases from J; junction bases left unmatched: 4. CDR3: CASSRTSGVGDTQYF. Here the CDR3 DNA reads TGCGCCAGCAGCCGGACTAGCGGGGTTGGAGATACGCAGTATTTT.

V and J are TRBV4-2 and TRBJ2-1; 16 bases match TRBD2. Germline CDR1 is LGHNA and CDR2 is YNFKEQ. CDR3 length equals 17 residues. With 0 bases clipped from V and 8 bases from J, the junction kept 4 bases outside the gene matches. The CDR3 DNA reads TGTGCCAGCAGCCAAGATGGGACTAGCGGGGGGGTGGATGAGCAGTTCTTC. This sequence encodes CASSQDGTSGGVDEQFF.

The CDR3 DNA reads as TGTGCCAGCAGCCAAGAGAGACAGGGTATTTCAAGGTCCTACGAGCAGTACTTC. As protein: CASSQERQGISRSYEQYF. The rearrangement uses TRBV3-1 (or the pseudogene TRBV3-2) and TRBJ2-7; TRBD1 agrees at 7 bases. The CDR3 loop spans 18 amino acids. The junction had 12 bases not matched to a gene; V was cut back by 0 bases and J by 1 base. Looked up from germline, CDR1 is LGHDT and CDR2 is YNNKEL (reference sequence).

The chain carries TRBV5-1 and TRBJ2-5, with TRBD2 matching over 7 bases. Germline V gene lookup returns CDR1 SGHRS and CDR2 YFSETQ. The V segment lost 4 bases and the J segment 4 bases; nucleotides outside the gene matches: 4. CDR3 size: 13 residues. The CDR3 bases are TGCGCCAGCAGCGAGACTAGCTTAGAGACCCAGTACTTC. This sequence encodes CASSETSLETQYF.

The gene calls are TRBV2 and TRBJ1-1, with TRBD1 matching 8 bases. Germline V gene sequence: CDR1 SNHLY, CDR2 FYNNEI. V lost 8 bases and J lost 2; bases outside the gene matches: 7. The CDR3 contains 14 residues. The CDR3 here is CASHIDRGNTEAFF. The CDR3 DNA is TGTGCCAGCCATATAGACAGGGGTAACACTGAAGCTTTCTTT.

The rearrangement links TRBV7-8 to TRBJ2-2, with TRBD1 matching 7 bases. V lost 1 base, J lost 5 bases, and 10 bases stayed unmatched. CDR3 size: 17 residues. CDR1 is SGHVS, CDR2 FQNEAQ, per germline. In DNA form, the CDR3 reads TGTGCCAGCAGCTTAGAGGGACAGAGAACGTTGACCGGGGAGCTGTTTTTT. It translates to CASSLEGQRTLTGELFF. Based on the CDR3 plus reference TRBV7-8 and TRBJ2-2, the full variable domain is GAGVSQSPRYKVAKRGQDVALRCDPISGHVSLFWYQQALGQGPEFLTYFQNEAQLDKSGLPSDRFFAERPEGSVSTLKIQRTQQEDSAVYLCASSLEGQRTLTGELFFGEGSRLTVL.

The chain joins TRBV20-1 to TRBJ1-5; 10 positions match TRBD1. V trimming: 3 bases; J trimming: 7 bases; junction bases outside the gene matches: 9. CDR3 length equals 15 residues. Germline V lookup: CDR1 DFQATT, CDR2 SNEGSKA (reference sequence). The CDR3 loop reads CSASVMDRGDQPQHF. DNA of the CDR3: TGCAGTGCTAGTGTAATGGACAGGGGGGACCAGCCCCAGCATTTT.

The rearrangement links TRBV7-8 to TRBJ1-1, with D uncertain. Germline assignment: CDR1 SGHVS and CDR2 FQNEAQ. This CDR3 region has 17 residues. Deletions cut 1 base from V and 2 bases from J, with 17 bases between. Here the CDR3 DNA reads TGTGCCAGCAGCTTAGTCTGGGGATCTGAGGGAAACACTGAAGCTTTCTTT. This encodes CASSLVWGSEGNTEAFF.

V and J are TRBV2 and TRBJ2-7; 7 bases are shared with TRBD1. Trimming removed 2 bases from V and 2 bases from J; junction bases left unmatched: 3. Germline lookup yields CDR1 SNHLY and CDR2 FYNNEI. CDR3 length: 14 amino acids. The CDR3 loop reads CASSEWTGTYEQYF. The DNA for the CDR3 is TGTGCCAGCAGTGAATGGACAGGAACCTACGAGCAGTACTTC.

V gene TRBV27 combines with J gene TRBJ2-7; 7 positions agree with TRBD1. The germline V gene has CDR1 MNHEY and CDR2 SMNVEV (reference sequence). This CDR3 contains 14 residues. The junction had 8 bases not matched to a gene; V was cut back by 5 bases and J by 4 bases. CDR3 residues: CASSETGLVYEQYF. The CDR3 region has the DNA TGTGCCAGCAGTGAGACAGGGCTGGTATACGAGCAGTACTTC.